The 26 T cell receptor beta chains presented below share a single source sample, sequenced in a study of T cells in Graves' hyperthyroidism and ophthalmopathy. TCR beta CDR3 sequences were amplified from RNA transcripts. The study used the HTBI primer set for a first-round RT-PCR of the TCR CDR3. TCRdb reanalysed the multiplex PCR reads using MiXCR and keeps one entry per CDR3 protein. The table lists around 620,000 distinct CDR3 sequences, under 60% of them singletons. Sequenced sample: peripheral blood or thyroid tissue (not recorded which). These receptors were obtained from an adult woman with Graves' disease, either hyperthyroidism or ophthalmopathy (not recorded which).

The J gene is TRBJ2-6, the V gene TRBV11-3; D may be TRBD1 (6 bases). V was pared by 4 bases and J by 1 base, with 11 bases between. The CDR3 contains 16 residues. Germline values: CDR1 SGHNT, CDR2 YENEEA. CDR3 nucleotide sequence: TGTGCCAGCAGCTCCTCCAGGGGATCTGGGGCCAACGTCCTGACTTTC. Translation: CASSSSRGSGANVLTF.

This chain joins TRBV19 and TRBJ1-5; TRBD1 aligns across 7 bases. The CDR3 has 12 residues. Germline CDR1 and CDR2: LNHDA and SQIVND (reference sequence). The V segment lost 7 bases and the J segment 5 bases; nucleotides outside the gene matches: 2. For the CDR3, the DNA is TGTGCCAGTACAGGGGGTTATCAGCCCCAGCATTTT. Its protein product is CASTGGYQPQHF.

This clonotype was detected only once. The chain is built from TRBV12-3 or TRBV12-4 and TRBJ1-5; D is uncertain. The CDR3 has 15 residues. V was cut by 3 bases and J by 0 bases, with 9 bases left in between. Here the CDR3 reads CASSLSRYSNQPQHF. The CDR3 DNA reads TGTGCCAGCAGTTTGTCCAGATATAGCAATCAGCCCCAGCATTTT.

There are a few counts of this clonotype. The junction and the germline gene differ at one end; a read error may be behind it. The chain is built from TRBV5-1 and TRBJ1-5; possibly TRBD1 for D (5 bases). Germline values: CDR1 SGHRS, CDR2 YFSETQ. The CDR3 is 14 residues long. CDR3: CASSFGGSDQPQHF. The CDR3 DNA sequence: TGCGCCAGCAGCTTTGGGGGTAGCGATCAGCCCCAGCATTTT.

The CDR3, as DNA: TGTGCCAGCAGTGAACCGGTTAACTATGGCTACACCTTC. Its protein is CASSEPVNYGYTF. V is TRBV2 and J is TRBJ1-2, with D hard to call. This CDR3 comprises 13 residues. The V gene lost 2 bases and the J gene lost 1 base, with 5 bases spanning the gap. Germline V CDR1 and CDR2: SNHLY, FYNNEI.

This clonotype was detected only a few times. As DNA, the CDR3 is TGTGCCAGCACCCGCGTCAGCCTACCCTACGAGCAGTACTTC. It encodes CASTRVSLPYEQYF. The gene calls are TRBV11-2 and TRBJ2-7; D uncertain. Germline assignment: CDR1 SGHAT and CDR2 FQNNGV. Trimming pared 7 bases from V and 2 bases from J, leaving 15 bases between. The CDR3 runs 14 residues.

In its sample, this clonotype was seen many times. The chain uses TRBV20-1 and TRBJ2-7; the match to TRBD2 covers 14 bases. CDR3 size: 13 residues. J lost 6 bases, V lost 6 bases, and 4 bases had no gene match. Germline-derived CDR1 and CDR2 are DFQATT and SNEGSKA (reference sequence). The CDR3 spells CSASGTSGSEQYF. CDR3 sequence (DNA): TGCAGTGCATCTGGGACTAGCGGGAGCGAGCAGTACTTC.

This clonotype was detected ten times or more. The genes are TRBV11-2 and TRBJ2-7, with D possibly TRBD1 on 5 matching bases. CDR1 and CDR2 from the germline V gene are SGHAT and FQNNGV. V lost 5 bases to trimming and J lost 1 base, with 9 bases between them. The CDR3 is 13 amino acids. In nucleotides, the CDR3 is TGTGCCAGCAGCGACAGACAGTCCTACGAGCAGTACTTC. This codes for CASSDRQSYEQYF.

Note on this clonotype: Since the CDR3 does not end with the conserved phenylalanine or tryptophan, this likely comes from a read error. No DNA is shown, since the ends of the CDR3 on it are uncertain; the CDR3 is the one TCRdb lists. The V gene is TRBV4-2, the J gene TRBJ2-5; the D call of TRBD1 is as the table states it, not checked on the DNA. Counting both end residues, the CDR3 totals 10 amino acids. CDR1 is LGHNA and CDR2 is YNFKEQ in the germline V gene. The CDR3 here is CASSRREGDT.

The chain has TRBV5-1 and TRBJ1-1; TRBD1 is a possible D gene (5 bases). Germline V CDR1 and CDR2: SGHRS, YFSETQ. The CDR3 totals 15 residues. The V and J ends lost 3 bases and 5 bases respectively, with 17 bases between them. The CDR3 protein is CASSWGGTPGTEAFF. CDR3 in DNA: TGCGCCAGCAGCTGGGGGGGAACACCGGGGACTGAAGCTTTCTTT.

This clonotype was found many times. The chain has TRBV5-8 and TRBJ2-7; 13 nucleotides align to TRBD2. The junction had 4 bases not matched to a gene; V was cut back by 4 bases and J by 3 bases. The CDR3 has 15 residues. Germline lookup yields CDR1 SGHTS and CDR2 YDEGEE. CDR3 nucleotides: TGTGCCAGCAGCCGCCGGACTAGCGGGAGCTACGAGCAGTACTTC. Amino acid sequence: CASSRRTSGSYEQYF.

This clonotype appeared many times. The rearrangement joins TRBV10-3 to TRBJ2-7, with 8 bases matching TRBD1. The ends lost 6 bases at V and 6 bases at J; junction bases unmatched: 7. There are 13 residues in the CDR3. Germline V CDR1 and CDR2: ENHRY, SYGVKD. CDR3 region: CAISSTGEVEQYF. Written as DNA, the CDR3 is TGTGCCATCAGCTCGACAGGGGAGGTCGAGCAGTACTTC.

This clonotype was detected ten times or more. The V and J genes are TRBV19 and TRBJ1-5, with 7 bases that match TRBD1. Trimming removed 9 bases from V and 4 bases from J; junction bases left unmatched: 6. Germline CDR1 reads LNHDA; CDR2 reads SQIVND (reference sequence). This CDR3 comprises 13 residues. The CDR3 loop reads CASTGVVNQPQHF. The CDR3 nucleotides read TGTGCCAGCACAGGGGTCGTTAATCAGCCCCAGCATTTT.

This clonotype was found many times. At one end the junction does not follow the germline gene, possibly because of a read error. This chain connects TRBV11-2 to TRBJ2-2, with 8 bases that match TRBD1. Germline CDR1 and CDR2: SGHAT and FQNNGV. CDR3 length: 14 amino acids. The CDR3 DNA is TGTGCCAGCAGCAACAGGGGGGACACCGGGAAGCTGTTTTTT. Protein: CASSNRGDTGKLFF.

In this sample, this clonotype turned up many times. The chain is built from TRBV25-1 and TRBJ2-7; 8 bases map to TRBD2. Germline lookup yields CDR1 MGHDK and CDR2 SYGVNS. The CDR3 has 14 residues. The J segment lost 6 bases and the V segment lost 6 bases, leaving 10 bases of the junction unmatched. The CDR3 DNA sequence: TGTGCCAGCAGGGAAGCGGGAGACTGGGGCGAGCAGTACTTC. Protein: CASREAGDWGEQYF.

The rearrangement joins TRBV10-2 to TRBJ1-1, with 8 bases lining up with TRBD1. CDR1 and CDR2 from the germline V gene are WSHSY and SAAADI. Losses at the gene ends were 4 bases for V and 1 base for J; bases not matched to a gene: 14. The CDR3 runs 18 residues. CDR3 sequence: CASSARTGRIGGNTEAFF. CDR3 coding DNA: TGCGCCAGCAGTGCCCGGACAGGGAGAATTGGGGGGAACACTGAAGCTTTCTTT.

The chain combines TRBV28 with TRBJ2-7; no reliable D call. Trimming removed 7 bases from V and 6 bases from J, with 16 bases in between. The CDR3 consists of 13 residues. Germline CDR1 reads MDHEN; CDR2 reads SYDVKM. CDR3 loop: CASISDRLGEQYF. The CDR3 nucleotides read TGTGCCAGCATCTCCGACCGGCTTGGCGAGCAGTACTTC.

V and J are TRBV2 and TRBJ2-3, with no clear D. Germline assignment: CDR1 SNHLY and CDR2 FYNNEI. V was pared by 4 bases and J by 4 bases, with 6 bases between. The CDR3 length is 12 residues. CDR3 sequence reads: CASSVVPDTQYF. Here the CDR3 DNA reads TGTGCCAGCAGTGTGGTCCCAGATACGCAGTATTTT.

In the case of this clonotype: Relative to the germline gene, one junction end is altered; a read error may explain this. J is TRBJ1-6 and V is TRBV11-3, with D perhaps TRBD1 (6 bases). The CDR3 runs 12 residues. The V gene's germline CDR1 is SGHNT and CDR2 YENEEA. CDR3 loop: CASSQGNSPPHF. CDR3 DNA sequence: TGTGCCAGCAGCCAGGGGAATTCACCCCCCCACTTT.

CDR3 bases: TGTGCCAGCAGCTTAGCGGGGACAGGGGGAATTTCACCCCTCCACTTT. As protein: CASSLAGTGGISPLHF. This chain connects TRBV7-6 to TRBJ1-6, with TRBD1 identical over 11 bases. This CDR3 comprises 16 residues. With V trimmed by 0 bases and J by 9 bases, 4 bases remained unmatched. CDR1 SGHVS and CDR2 FNYEAQ come from the germline V gene.

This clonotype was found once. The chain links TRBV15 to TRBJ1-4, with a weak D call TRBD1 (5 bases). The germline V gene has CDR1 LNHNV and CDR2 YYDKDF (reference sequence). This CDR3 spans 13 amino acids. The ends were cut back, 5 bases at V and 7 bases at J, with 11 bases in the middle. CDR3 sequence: CATSGREGEKLFF. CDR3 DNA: TGTGCCACCAGCGGCAGGGAGGGTGAAAAACTGTTTTTT. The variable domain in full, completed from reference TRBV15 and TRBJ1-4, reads DAMVIQNPRYQVTQFGKPVTLSCSQTLNHNVMYWYQQKSSQAPKLLFHYYDKDFNNEADTPDNFQSRRPNTSFCFLDIRSPGLGDTAMYLCATSGREGEKLFFGSGTQLSVL.

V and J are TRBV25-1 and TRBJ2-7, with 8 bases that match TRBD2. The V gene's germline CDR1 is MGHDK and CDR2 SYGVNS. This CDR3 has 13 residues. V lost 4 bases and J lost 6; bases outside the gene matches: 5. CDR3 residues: CASSVGLAREQYF. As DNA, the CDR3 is TGTGCCAGCAGTGTCGGACTAGCCCGCGAGCAGTACTTC.

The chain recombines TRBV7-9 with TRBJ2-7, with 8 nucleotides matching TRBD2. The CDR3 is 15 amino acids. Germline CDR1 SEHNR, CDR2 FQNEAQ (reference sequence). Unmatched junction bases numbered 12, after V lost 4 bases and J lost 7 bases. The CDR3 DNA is TGTGCCAGCAGCTATGCTCGGGACGGGAGGGGTGAGCAGTACTTC. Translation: CASSYARDGRGEQYF.

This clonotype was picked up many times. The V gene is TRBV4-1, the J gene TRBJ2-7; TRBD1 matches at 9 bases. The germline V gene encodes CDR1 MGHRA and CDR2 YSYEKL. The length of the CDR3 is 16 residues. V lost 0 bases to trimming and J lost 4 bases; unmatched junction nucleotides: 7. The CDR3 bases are TGCGCCAGCAGCCAAGATAGACCGGGACAGGGATACGAGCAGTACTTC. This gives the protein CASSQDRPGQGYEQYF.

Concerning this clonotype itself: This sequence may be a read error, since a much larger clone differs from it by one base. CDR3 in DNA: TGTGCCAGCAACCAAGAGGACAGGGGTACTGGAGCTTTCTTT. Amino acids: CASNQEDRGTGAFF. The chain recombines TRBV2 with TRBJ1-1; 9 bases agree with TRBD1. Per the germline V gene, CDR1 is SNHLY and CDR2 is FYNNEI. This CDR3 is built from 14 residues.

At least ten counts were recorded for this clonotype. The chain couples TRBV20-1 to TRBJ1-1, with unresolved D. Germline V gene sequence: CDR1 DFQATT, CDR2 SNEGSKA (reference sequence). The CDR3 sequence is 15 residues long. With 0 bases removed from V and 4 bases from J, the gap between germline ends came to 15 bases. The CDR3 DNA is TGCAGTGCTAGAGACCTCCGAGAGGGAGCCACTGAAGCTTTCTTT. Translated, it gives CSARDLREGATEAFF.